The present TCR beta chain was sequenced within a study of T cell responses to AZD1222 COVID-19 vaccine. The CDR3 totals 14 residues. Germline V gene lookup returns CDR1 SGHRS and CDR2 YFSETQ. Trimming pared 0 bases from V and 0 bases from J, leaving 7 bases between. Sequencing used immunoSEQ multiplex PCR; TCRdb keeps in-frame clones, though not all of them. The sample consists of roughly 150,000 clones, roughly nine tenths of them appearing once. With regard to this clone: Its antigen is unidentified.

Findings and limits, study-wide: Clonal diversity was possibly underestimated, and white British individuals and females predominated among donors. In the spike-specific TCR repertoire, nearly half reportedly target unmutated variant regions.

V gene TRBV5-1 combines with J gene TRBJ2-7, with unresolved D. The specimen was peripheral blood, collected 28 days after the second AZD1222 dose. This TCR was sampled from an adult who received the AZD1222 COVID-19 vaccine. CDR3 coding DNA: TGCGCCAGCAGCTTGGGCAGGAGCTCCTACGAGCAGTACTTC. Translated: CASSLGRSSYEQYF.